The source of this T cell receptor (beta chain) is a study of T cells in women clearing cervical HPV infection. Sequencing used immunoSEQ multiplex PCR; TCRdb keeps in-frame clones, though not all of them. This sample's table reports under 35,000 clones. On this clone: From the germline J gene comes the end of the CDR3, since the read stops 3 residues before it.

Germline assignment: CDR1 SEHNR and CDR2 FQNEAQ (reference sequence). CDR3 length equals 12 residues. The chain carries TRBV7-9 and TRBJ1-1, with D possibly TRBD1 on 5 matching bases. The origin of this receptor is a woman between 18 and 70 years old with a cervical HPV16 infection that either progressed to CIN3+ or cleared (not recorded which). The sample comprised blood buffy coat. Partial CDR3 DNA: TGTGCCAGCAGCTTAGGGGCAGGGTGG. This codes for CASSLGAGW. In full, the CDR3 is CASSLGAGWAFF.